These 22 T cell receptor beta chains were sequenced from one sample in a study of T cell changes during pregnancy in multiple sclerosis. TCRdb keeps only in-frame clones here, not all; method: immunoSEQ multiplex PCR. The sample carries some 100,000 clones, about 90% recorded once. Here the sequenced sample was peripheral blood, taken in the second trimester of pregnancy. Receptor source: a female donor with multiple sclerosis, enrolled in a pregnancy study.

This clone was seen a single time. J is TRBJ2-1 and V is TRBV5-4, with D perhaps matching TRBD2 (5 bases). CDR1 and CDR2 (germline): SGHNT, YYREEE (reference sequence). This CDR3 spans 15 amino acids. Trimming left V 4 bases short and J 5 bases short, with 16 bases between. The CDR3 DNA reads TGTGCCAGCAGCCCAGGCGCGGGTAGAAACAATGAGCAGTTCTTC. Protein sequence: CASSPGAGRNNEQFF.

CDR3 nucleotide sequence: TGTGCCAGTAGTATACCCAGCGGGCGTACAGATACGCAGTATTTT. Its protein product is CASSIPSGRTDTQYF. The chain uses TRBV19 and TRBJ2-3, with D possibly matching TRBD2 (6 bases). Germline loops: CDR1 LNHDA, CDR2 SQIVND (reference sequence). The length of the CDR3 is 15 residues. The V end lost 2 bases, the J end lost 3 bases, and 12 bases lay between the germline ends.

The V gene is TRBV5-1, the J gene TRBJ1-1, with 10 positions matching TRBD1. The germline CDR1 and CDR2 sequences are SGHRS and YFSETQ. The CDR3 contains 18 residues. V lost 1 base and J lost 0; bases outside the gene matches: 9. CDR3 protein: CASSLWDRGPYMNTEAFF. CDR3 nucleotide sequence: TGCGCCAGCAGCTTGTGGGACAGGGGTCCCTACATGAACACTGAAGCTTTCTTT.

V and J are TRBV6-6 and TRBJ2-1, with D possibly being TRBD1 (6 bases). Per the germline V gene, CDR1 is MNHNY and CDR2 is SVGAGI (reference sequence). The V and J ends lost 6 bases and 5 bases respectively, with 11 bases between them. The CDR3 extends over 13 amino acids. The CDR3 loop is CASSLDRNNEQFF. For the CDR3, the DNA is TGTGCCAGCAGCCTCGACAGGAACAATGAGCAGTTCTTC.

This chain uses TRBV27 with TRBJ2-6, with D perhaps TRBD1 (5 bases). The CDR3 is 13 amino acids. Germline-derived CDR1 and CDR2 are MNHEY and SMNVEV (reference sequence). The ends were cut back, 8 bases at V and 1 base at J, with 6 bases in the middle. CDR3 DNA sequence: TGTGCCAGCGCAGGGTCTGGGGCCAACGTCCTGACTTTC. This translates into CASAGSGANVLTF. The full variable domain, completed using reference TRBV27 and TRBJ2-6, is EAQVTQNPRYLITVTGKKLTVTCSQNMNHEYMSWYRQDPGLGLRQIYYSMNVEVTDKGDVPEGYKVSRKEKRNFPLILESPSPNQTSLYFCASAGSGANVLTFGAGSRLTVL.

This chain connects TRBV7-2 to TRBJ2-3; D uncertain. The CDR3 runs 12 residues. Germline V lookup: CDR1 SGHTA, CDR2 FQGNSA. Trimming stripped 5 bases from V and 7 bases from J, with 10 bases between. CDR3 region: CASSPSRNTQYF. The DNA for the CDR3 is TGTGCCAGCAGCCCCTCCAGGAATACGCAGTATTTT.

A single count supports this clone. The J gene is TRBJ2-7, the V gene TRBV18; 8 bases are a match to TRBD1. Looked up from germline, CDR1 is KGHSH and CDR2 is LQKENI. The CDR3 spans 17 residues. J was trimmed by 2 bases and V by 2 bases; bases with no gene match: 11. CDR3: CASSPNPGQEDPYEQYF. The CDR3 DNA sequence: TGTGCCAGCTCACCAAACCCGGGACAGGAGGACCCCTACGAGCAGTACTTC.

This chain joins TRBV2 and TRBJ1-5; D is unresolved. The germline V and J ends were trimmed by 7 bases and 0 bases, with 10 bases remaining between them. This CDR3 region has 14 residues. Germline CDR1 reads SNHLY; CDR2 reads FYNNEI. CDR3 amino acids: CASTRDSSNQPQHF. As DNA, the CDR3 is TGTGCCAGCACCCGGGATTCTAGCAATCAGCCCCAGCATTTT.

The DNA for the CDR3 is TGCGCCAGCAGCCAAGACAGACAGGGGCCCTACGAGCAGTACTTC. It translates to CASSQDRQGPYEQYF. V and J are TRBV4-3 and TRBJ2-7; 8 bases fit TRBD1. Germline V gene sequence: CDR1 LGHNA, CDR2 YSLEER. There are 15 residues in the CDR3. The ends lost 0 bases at V and 2 bases at J; junction bases unmatched: 3.

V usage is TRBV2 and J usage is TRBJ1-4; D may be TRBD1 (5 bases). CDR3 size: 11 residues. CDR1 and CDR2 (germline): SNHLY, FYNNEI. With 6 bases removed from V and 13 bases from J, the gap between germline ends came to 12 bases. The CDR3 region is CASRVWGLLFF. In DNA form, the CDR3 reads TGTGCCAGCAGGGTTTGGGGACTACTGTTTTTT.

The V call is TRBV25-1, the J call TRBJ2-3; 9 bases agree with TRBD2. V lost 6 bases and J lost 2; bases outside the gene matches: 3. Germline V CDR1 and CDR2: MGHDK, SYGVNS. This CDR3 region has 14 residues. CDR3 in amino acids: CASRREGLTDTQYF. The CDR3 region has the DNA TGTGCCAGCAGGCGGGAGGGCCTCACAGATACGCAGTATTTT.

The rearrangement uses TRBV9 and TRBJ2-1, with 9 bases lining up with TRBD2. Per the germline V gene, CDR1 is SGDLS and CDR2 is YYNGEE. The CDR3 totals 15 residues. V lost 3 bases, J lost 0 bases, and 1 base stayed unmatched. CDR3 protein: CASSDSGSSYNEQFF. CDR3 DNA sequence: TGTGCCAGCAGCGATAGCGGGAGCTCCTACAATGAGCAGTTCTTC.

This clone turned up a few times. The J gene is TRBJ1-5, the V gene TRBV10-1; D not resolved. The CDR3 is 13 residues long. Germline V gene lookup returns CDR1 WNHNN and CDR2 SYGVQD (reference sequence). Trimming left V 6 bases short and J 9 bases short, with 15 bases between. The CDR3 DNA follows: TGCGCCAGCAGGGTCCGGGGTCCCGGGCCCCAGCATTTT. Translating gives CASRVRGPGPQHF.

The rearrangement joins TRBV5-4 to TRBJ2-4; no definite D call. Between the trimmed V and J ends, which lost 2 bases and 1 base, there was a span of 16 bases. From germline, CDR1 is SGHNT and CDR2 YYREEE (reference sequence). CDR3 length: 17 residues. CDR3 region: CASSFKMRLSAKNIQYF. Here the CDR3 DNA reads TGTGCCAGCAGCTTTAAGATGAGACTGTCGGCCAAAAACATTCAGTACTTC.

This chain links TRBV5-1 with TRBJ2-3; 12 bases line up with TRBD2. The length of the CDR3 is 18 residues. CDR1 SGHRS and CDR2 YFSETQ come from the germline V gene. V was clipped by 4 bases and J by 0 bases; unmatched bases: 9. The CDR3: CASSPNGLAGISTDTQYF. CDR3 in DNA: TGCGCCAGCAGCCCTAATGGACTAGCGGGGATTAGCACAGATACGCAGTATTTT.

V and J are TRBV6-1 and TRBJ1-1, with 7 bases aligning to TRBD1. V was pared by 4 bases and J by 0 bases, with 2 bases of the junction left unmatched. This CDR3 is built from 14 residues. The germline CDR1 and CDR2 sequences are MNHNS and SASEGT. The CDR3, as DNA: TGTGCCAGCAGTGTGCAGGGGGTGAACACTGAAGCTTTCTTT. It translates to CASSVQGVNTEAFF.

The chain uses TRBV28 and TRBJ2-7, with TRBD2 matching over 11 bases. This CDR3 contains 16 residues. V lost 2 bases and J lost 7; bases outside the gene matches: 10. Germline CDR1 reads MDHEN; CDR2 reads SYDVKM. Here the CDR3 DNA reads TGTGCCAGCAGTTTACTCCTAGCGGGAGGTTTAAGGGAGCAGTACTTC. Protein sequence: CASSLLLAGGLREQYF.

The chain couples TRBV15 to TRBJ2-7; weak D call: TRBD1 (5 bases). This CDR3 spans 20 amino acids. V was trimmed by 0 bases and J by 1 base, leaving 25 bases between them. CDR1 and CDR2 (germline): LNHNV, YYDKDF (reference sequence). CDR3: CATSRDYGHGSSGVSYEQYF. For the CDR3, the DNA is TGTGCCACCAGCAGAGATTACGGACATGGGTCAAGTGGGGTATCCTACGAGCAGTACTTC.

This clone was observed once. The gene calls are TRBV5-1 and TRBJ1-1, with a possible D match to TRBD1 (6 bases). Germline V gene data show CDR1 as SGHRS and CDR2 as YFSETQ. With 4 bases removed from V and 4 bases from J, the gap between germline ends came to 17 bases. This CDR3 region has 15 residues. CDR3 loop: CASSLNRVGGTEAFF. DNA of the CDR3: TGCGCCAGCAGCCTGAACAGGGTTGGGGGCACTGAAGCTTTCTTT.

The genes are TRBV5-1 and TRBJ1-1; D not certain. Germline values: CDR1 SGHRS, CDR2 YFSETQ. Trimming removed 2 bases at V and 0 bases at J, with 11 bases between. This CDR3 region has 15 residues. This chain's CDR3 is CASSFSSVLNTEAFF. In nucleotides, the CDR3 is TGCGCCAGCAGCTTCTCCTCCGTATTGAACACTGAAGCTTTCTTT.

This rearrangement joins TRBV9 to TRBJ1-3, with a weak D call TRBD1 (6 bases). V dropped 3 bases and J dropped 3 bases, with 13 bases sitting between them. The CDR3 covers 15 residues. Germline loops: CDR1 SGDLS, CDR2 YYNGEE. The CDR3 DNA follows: TGTGCCAGCAGCGGCCACAGGGACCGTGGAAACACCATATATTTT. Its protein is CASSGHRDRGNTIYF.

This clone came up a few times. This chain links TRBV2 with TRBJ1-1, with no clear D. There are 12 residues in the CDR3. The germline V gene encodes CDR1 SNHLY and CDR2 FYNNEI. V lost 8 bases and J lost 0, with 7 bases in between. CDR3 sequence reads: CASLELNTEAFF. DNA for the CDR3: TGTGCCAGCCTAGAGTTGAACACTGAAGCTTTCTTT.